What follows describes a single TCR beta chain. No antigen is known for it. The sample belongs to a study of vaccination and CD4 T cells after COVID-19. The CDR3 is 13 residues long. Germline CDR1 is SNHLY and CDR2 is FYNNEI. V was clipped by 7 bases and J by 0 bases, with 9 bases between them. Treatment defined: approximately nine-day PBMC culture with coronavirus spike peptide pools or control peptides (ViraFEST assay). Researchers used the Oncomine TCR Beta short-read assay to sequence DNA from cultured CD4+ T cells. Each CDR3 protein is one row after TCRdb ran MiXCR on the PCR reads. This sample carries 20,000 to 30,000 distinct CDR3 sequences, 67% of them seen once, and the ten largest clones take roughly a fifth.

Specimen: CD4+ T cells from blood, cultured in vitro, collected after SARS-CoV-2 vaccination. The origin of this receptor is a human donor who received a COVID-19 vaccine. This chain connects TRBV2 to TRBJ1-1, with D uncertain. CDR3 in amino acids: CASMADMNTEAFF. The CDR3 nucleotides read TGTGCCAGCATGGCGGATATGAACACTGAAGCTTTCTTT.